This T cell receptor beta chain appears in the sequencing data of a study of OX40 agonist ivuxolimab in advanced cancers. Overall study: The mean age was roughly 60 years, ranging from roughly 23 to 80, with 65% to 90% of participants male.

A word on this clone: Its antigen remains unidentified.

Broader study findings: A proportion of nonresponders additionally exhibited low normalized T-cell clonal expansion. The study found among the lowest clonal expansion in partial responders at 0.1-3.0 mg/kg.

Repertoires were generated with immunoSEQ multiplex PCR, while TCRdb's copy carries only in-frame clones and drops some. The sample contains around 53,000 clones, more than 70% of which appear only once. The clonotype originates from an adult with an advanced solid tumor such as melanoma, head and neck, liver or kidney cancer. Here the sequenced sample was CD4+ or CD8+ T cells sorted from blood, taken in a trial of the OX40 agonist ivuxolimab.

The DNA of the CDR3 is TGTGCCAGCAGCTCAAGACTAGCGGGGCAAACAGATACGCAGTATTTT. This encodes CASSSRLAGQTDTQYF. This chain links TRBV7-2 with TRBJ2-3, with TRBD2 identical over 11 bases. Unmatched junction bases numbered 6, after V lost 4 bases and J lost 3 bases. Germline loops: CDR1 SGHTA, CDR2 FQGNSA. The CDR3 totals 16 residues. The variable domain in full, with the rest retrieved from reference TRBV7-2 and TRBJ2-3, is GAGVSQSPSNKVTEKGKDVELRCDPISGHTALYWYRQSLGQGLEFLIYFQGNSAPDKSGLPSDRFSAERTGGSVSTLTIQRTQQEDSAVYLCASSSRLAGQTDTQYFGPGTRLTVL.